A selection of T cell receptor beta chains follows, all from one sample in a study of lymphopenia after photon versus proton radiotherapy. This table comes from immunoSEQ multiplex PCR, and its TCRdb copy is limited to in-frame clones, with some not included. Among 150,000 to 200,000 clones, less than 90% were seen once, and the ten largest hold approximately 4.7%. Sequences were derived from peripheral blood, sampled from a patient treated with photon-based radiotherapy. Receptors were obtained from a man aged 45-60 years with gastric cancer. CDR3s include the opening cysteine and the closing phenylalanine or tryptophan. Fields, in order: D gene, clone size, CDR3 length, J gene, V gene, CDR3 protein, CDR3 DNA. The D gene is left open where the match is weak. Clone size is not always given. Where it is, it says once, few, many or a class for expanded clones.

D gene: .
clone size: .
CDR3 length: 13
J gene: TRBJ1-1
V gene: TRBV19
CDR3 protein: CASSRQYYGEAFF
CDR3 DNA: TGTGCCAGTAGTCGACAATATTACGGTGAAGCTTTCTTT

D gene: .
clone size: .
CDR3 length: 13
J gene: TRBJ2-7
V gene: TRBV7-9
CDR3 protein: CASSTASTYEQYF
CDR3 DNA: TGTGCCAGCAGTACAGCTAGTACCTACGAGCAGTACTTC

D gene: .
clone size: .
CDR3 length: 15
J gene: TRBJ2-7
V gene: TRBV5-8
CDR3 protein: CASSPRLVGFYEQYF
CDR3 DNA: TGTGCCAGCAGCCCAAGACTAGTGGGGTTCTACGAGCAGTACTTC

D gene: .
clone size: once
CDR3 length: 14
J gene: TRBJ2-1
V gene: TRBV13
CDR3 protein: CASSPERVYNEQFF
CDR3 DNA: TGTGCCAGCAGCCCGGAGCGGGTCTACAATGAGCAGTTCTTC

D gene: .
clone size: .
CDR3 length: 15
J gene: TRBJ2-5
V gene: TRBV6-6
CDR3 protein: CASSYVGANQETQYF
CDR3 DNA: TGTGCCAGCAGTTACGTCGGGGCTAACCAAGAGACCCAGTACTTC

D gene: .
clone size: .
CDR3 length: 16
J gene: TRBJ1-1
V gene: TRBV18
CDR3 protein: CASSPPTNRDFTEAFF
CDR3 DNA: TGTGCCAGCTCACCACCTACCAACAGGGATTTTACTGAAGCTTTCTTT

D gene: .
clone size: .
CDR3 length: 12
J gene: TRBJ2-5
V gene: TRBV28
CDR3 protein: CASSTSLETQYF
CDR3 DNA: TGTGCCAGCAGCACATCGCTAGAGACCCAGTACTTC

D gene: .
clone size: .
CDR3 length: 12
J gene: TRBJ1-1
V gene: TRBV10-3
CDR3 protein: CAISDSVTEAFF
CDR3 DNA: TGTGCCATCAGTGATTCGGTAACTGAAGCTTTCTTT

D gene: TRBD1
clone size: .
CDR3 length: 15
J gene: TRBJ2-1
V gene: TRBV7-9
CDR3 protein: CASSSSGTGYNEQFF
CDR3 DNA: TGTGCCAGCAGCTCCTCCGGGACAGGATACAATGAGCAGTTCTTC

D gene: .
clone size: .
CDR3 length: 15
J gene: TRBJ1-5
V gene: TRBV5-6
CDR3 protein: CASSLADTVNQPQHF
CDR3 DNA: TGTGCCAGCAGCTTGGCGGACACTGTCAATCAGCCCCAGCATTTT

D gene: TRBD2
clone size: once
CDR3 length: 16
J gene: TRBJ2-1
V gene: TRBV12-5
CDR3 protein: CASGLGLAGPGNEQFF
CDR3 DNA: TGTGCTAGTGGTTTGGGACTAGCGGGACCTGGGAATGAGCAGTTCTTC

D gene: TRBD2
clone size: .
CDR3 length: 17
J gene: TRBJ2-2
V gene: TRBV9
CDR3 protein: CASSVTSGALGTGELFF
CDR3 DNA: TGTGCCAGCAGCGTAACTAGCGGGGCCCTCGGGACCGGGGAGCTGTTTTTT

D gene: .
clone size: .
CDR3 length: 16
J gene: TRBJ2-3
V gene: TRBV5-1
CDR3 protein: CASSLGFGRNTDTQYF
CDR3 DNA: TGCGCCAGCAGCTTGGGGTTCGGAAGGAACACAGATACGCAGTATTTT

D gene: TRBD1
clone size: .
CDR3 length: 16
J gene: TRBJ2-2
V gene: TRBV4-1
CDR3 protein: CASSHPGQRFRGELFF
CDR3 DNA: TGCGCCAGCAGCCACCCGGGACAGAGGTTCAGGGGGGAGCTGTTTTTT

D gene: .
clone size: .
CDR3 length: 12
J gene: TRBJ2-7
V gene: TRBV28
CDR3 protein: CATDSPAAEQYF
CDR3 DNA: TGTGCCACCGATTCCCCCGCGGCCGAGCAGTACTTC

D gene: TRBD1
clone size: .
CDR3 length: 15
J gene: TRBJ2-7
V gene: TRBV7-2
CDR3 protein: CASSLSTGQGSEQYF
CDR3 DNA: TGTGCCAGCAGCTTATCTACGGGACAGGGGTCCGAGCAGTACTTC

D gene: .
clone size: .
CDR3 length: 15
J gene: TRBJ1-5
V gene: TRBV28
CDR3 protein: CASSWGGGPNQPQHF
CDR3 DNA: TGTGCCAGCAGTTGGGGAGGGGGTCCCAATCAGCCCCAGCATTTT

D gene: .
clone size: .
CDR3 length: 14
J gene: TRBJ1-1
V gene: TRBV28
CDR3 protein: CASSSRGGNTEAFF
CDR3 DNA: TGTGCCAGCAGTTCCAGGGGAGGGAACACTGAAGCTTTCTTT

D gene: .
clone size: .
CDR3 length: 13
J gene: TRBJ2-3
V gene: TRBV19
CDR3 protein: CASSPSETDTQYF
CDR3 DNA: TGTGCCAGTAGTCCTAGCGAGACAGATACGCAGTATTTT

D gene: TRBD1
clone size: .
CDR3 length: 20
J gene: TRBJ1-2
V gene: TRBV4-2
CDR3 protein: CASSQVGTATPRGSNYGYTF
CDR3 DNA: TGTGCCAGCAGCCAAGTGGGGACAGCAACGCCTCGCGGTTCAAACTATGGCTACACCTTC

D gene: .
clone size: .
CDR3 length: 16
J gene: TRBJ2-5
V gene: TRBV28
CDR3 protein: CASSPRGEGPKETQYF
CDR3 DNA: TGTGCCAGCAGTCCCCGTGGTGAAGGACCTAAAGAGACCCAGTACTTC

D gene: .
clone size: once
CDR3 length: 15
J gene: TRBJ2-3
V gene: TRBV6-5
CDR3 protein: CASRTHRTSTDTQYF
CDR3 DNA: TGTGCCAGCCGGACTCATCGCACTAGCACAGATACGCAGTATTTT

D gene: TRBD2
clone size: .
CDR3 length: 18
J gene: TRBJ2-7
V gene: TRBV7-8
CDR3 protein: CASSSRRGLAGTSYEQYF
CDR3 DNA: TGTGCCAGCAGCTCCCGTCGGGGGCTAGCGGGTACCTCCTACGAGCAGTACTTC

D gene: .
clone size: .
CDR3 length: 18
J gene: TRBJ2-5
V gene: TRBV15
CDR3 protein: CATSRAPPIRRDRATQYF
CDR3 DNA: TGTGCCACCAGCAGGGCACCACCCATCCGCAGGGACCGGGCGACCCAGTACTTC

D gene: .
clone size: .
CDR3 length: 11
J gene: TRBJ2-7
V gene: TRBV20-1
CDR3 protein: CSGFSSYEQYF
CDR3 DNA: TGCAGTGGTTTCTCCTCCTACGAGCAGTACTTC

D gene: .
clone size: .
CDR3 length: 14
J gene: TRBJ1-2
V gene: TRBV18
CDR3 protein: CASSRKDRNYGYTF
CDR3 DNA: TGTGCCAGCTCACGAAAAGACAGGAACTATGGCTACACCTTC

D gene: .
clone size: .
CDR3 length: 13
J gene: TRBJ2-7
V gene: TRBV5-6
CDR3 protein: CASSPATSYEQYF
CDR3 DNA: TGTGCCAGCAGCCCCGCTACCTCCTACGAGCAGTACTTC

D gene: TRBD2
clone size: .
CDR3 length: 14
J gene: TRBJ2-2
V gene: TRBV2
CDR3 protein: CASKKREEAGELFF
CDR3 DNA: TGTGCCAGCAAGAAGCGGGAGGAGGCCGGGGAGCTGTTTTTT

D gene: .
clone size: .
CDR3 length: 15
J gene: TRBJ1-5
V gene: TRBV7-9
CDR3 protein: CASSPDGRGNQPQHF
CDR3 DNA: TGTGCCAGCAGCCCAGACGGGAGGGGCAATCAGCCCCAGCATTTT

D gene: TRBD2
clone size: .
CDR3 length: 15
J gene: TRBJ2-7
V gene: TRBV2
CDR3 protein: CASRALAGGLYEQYF
CDR3 DNA: TGTGCCAGCAGGGCACTAGCGGGAGGGTTGTACGAGCAGTACTTC

D gene: TRBD2
clone size: .
CDR3 length: 17
J gene: TRBJ2-3
V gene: TRBV18
CDR3 protein: CASSPGAPGGPSDTQYF
CDR3 DNA: TGTGCCAGCTCACCGGGGGCCCCGGGAGGGCCGTCAGATACGCAGTATTTT

D gene: .
clone size: .
CDR3 length: 16
J gene: TRBJ2-1
V gene: TRBV5-6
CDR3 protein: CASSLDGLTLTRKQFF
CDR3 DNA: TGTGCCAGCAGCTTGGATGGACTAACTCTTACAAGAAAGCAGTTCTTC

D gene: TRBD1
clone size: .
CDR3 length: 17
J gene: TRBJ2-7
V gene: TRBV19
CDR3 protein: CASSMGTQTGTSYEQYF
CDR3 DNA: TGTGCCAGTAGTATGGGCACACAGACAGGGACCTCCTACGAGCAGTACTTC

D gene: .
clone size: .
CDR3 length: 13
J gene: TRBJ1-6
V gene: TRBV30
CDR3 protein: CARSQGNNSPLHF
CDR3 DNA: TGTGCCCGGAGCCAGGGGAACAATTCACCCCTCCACTTT

D gene: .
clone size: .
CDR3 length: 13
J gene: TRBJ1-2
V gene: TRBV19
CDR3 protein: CASSDGRDYGYTF
CDR3 DNA: TGTGCCAGTAGTGACGGCAGGGACTATGGCTACACCTTC

D gene: TRBD1
clone size: .
CDR3 length: 14
J gene: TRBJ2-7
V gene: TRBV5-4
CDR3 protein: CASSNIQGVGEQYF
CDR3 DNA: TGTGCCAGCAGCAACATACAGGGGGTGGGGGAGCAGTACTTC

D gene: .
clone size: .
CDR3 length: 11
J gene: TRBJ1-3
V gene: TRBV29-1
CDR3 protein: CSVEDLDTIYF
CDR3 DNA: TGCAGCGTTGAAGATCTAGACACCATATATTTT

D gene: .
clone size: .
CDR3 length: 13
J gene: TRBJ2-1
V gene: TRBV7-9
CDR3 protein: CASSFGGNNEQFF
CDR3 DNA: TGTGCCAGCAGCTTTGGCGGAAACAATGAGCAGTTCTTC

D gene: .
clone size: once
CDR3 length: 13
J gene: TRBJ2-3
V gene: TRBV5-4
CDR3 protein: CASSFDNTDTQYF
CDR3 DNA: TGTGCCAGCAGCTTCGACAACACAGATACGCAGTATTTT

D gene: .
clone size: .
CDR3 length: 13
J gene: TRBJ1-1
V gene: TRBV9
CDR3 protein: CASGRAPDTEAFF
CDR3 DNA: TGTGCCAGCGGTCGGGCGCCAGACACTGAAGCTTTCTTT

D gene: TRBD1
clone size: .
CDR3 length: 14
J gene: TRBJ2-7
V gene: TRBV6-1
CDR3 protein: CASSEETGRYEQYF
CDR3 DNA: TGTGCCAGCAGTGAAGAGACAGGGCGGTACGAGCAGTACTTC

D gene: .
clone size: .
CDR3 length: 13
J gene: TRBJ2-6
V gene: TRBV7-6
CDR3 protein: CASSPSGANVLTF
CDR3 DNA: TGTGCCAGCAGCCCCTCTGGGGCCAACGTCCTGACTTTC

D gene: .
clone size: .
CDR3 length: 14
J gene: TRBJ1-5
V gene: TRBV12-5
CDR3 protein: CASGPDSYYQPQHF
CDR3 DNA: TGTGCTAGTGGTCCGGACAGCTACTATCAGCCCCAGCATTTT

D gene: .
clone size: .
CDR3 length: 14
J gene: TRBJ2-5
V gene: TRBV6-6
CDR3 protein: CASRRELVEETQYF
CDR3 DNA: TGTGCCAGCAGAAGGGAGCTGGTTGAAGAGACCCAGTACTTC

D gene: TRBD2
clone size: .
CDR3 length: 20
J gene: TRBJ2-3
V gene: TRBV18
CDR3 protein: CASSPLGLAGGPGGTDTQYF
CDR3 DNA: TGTGCCAGCTCACCCCTCGGACTAGCGGGAGGGCCCGGGGGCACAGATACGCAGTATTTT

D gene: TRBD2
clone size: .
CDR3 length: 15
J gene: TRBJ2-2
V gene: TRBV7-2
CDR3 protein: CASSLEREGVGELFF
CDR3 DNA: TGTGCCAGCAGCTTAGAGCGGGAGGGGGTCGGGGAGCTGTTTTTT

D gene: TRBD1
clone size: once
CDR3 length: 12
J gene: TRBJ1-5
V gene: TRBV28
CDR3 protein: CASSPGGRTQHF
CDR3 DNA: TGTGCCAGCAGTCCAGGGGGCAGGACCCAGCATTTT

D gene: TRBD2
clone size: .
CDR3 length: 17
J gene: TRBJ2-2
V gene: TRBV15
CDR3 protein: CATSFFGLAENTGELFF
CDR3 DNA: TGTGCCACCAGCTTCTTTGGACTAGCGGAAAACACCGGGGAGCTGTTTTTT

D gene: TRBD1
clone size: .
CDR3 length: 15
J gene: TRBJ2-7
V gene: TRBV4-1
CDR3 protein: CASSQRQGTSYEQYF
CDR3 DNA: TGCGCCAGCAGCCAGAGACAGGGAACCTCCTACGAGCAGTACTTC